The source of this TCR beta chain is a study of cytomegalovirus exposure and HLA in healthy donors. Across the whole study: Both the 120 or so validation repertoires and the 666 first-cohort repertoires used the same platform, as reported by a later analysis. Study observations and caveats: TCR sequences were mostly rare, though some public TCRs occurred in many donors. In vitro confirmation showed a few CMV-associated chains to be CMV antigen specific.

Worth noting for this clone: The antigen is unknown.

Measured with immunoSEQ multiplex PCR; TCRdb has only the in-frame clones, and not every one. The sample lists about 160,000 clones; less than 90% were seen once. The TCR comes from a woman aged 18-29 years in good health and CMV-seronegative. Sequenced input: PBMCs.

The CDR3 protein is CASSQDRGGAAPQYF. The CDR3 region has the DNA TGCGCCAGCAGCCAAGATCGAGGGGGGGCGGCTCCGCAGTATTTT. The chain uses TRBV4-3 and TRBJ2-3; D might be TRBD2 (7 bases). In germline, CDR1 is LGHNA, CDR2 YSLEER. This CDR3 is 15 amino acids long. V was clipped by 0 bases and J by 10 bases, with 17 bases between them.